Each of the 3 T cell receptor beta chains below was sequenced from the same sample in a study of graft-versus-host responses after intestinal transplantation. Their antigens remain unidentified. Profiling relied on immunoSEQ multiplex PCR, and the TCRdb table lists in-frame clones only, not all of them. Of over 100,000 clones in the sample, over 85% were seen once. Sample: unstimulated CD4+ T cells sorted from spleen or lymph node cells, taken before intestinal transplant. The receptors derive from a human donor who received an intestinal transplant.

The V gene is TRBV27, the J gene TRBJ2-7; D not certain. Per germline, CDR1 MNHEY and CDR2 SMNVEV (reference sequence). V dropped 7 bases and J dropped 3 bases, with 13 bases sitting between them. This CDR3 contains 13 residues. CDR3 sequence: CASMVFSGYEQYF. In DNA form, the CDR3 reads TGTGCCAGCATGGTATTCTCGGGCTACGAGCAGTACTTC.

The rearrangement uses TRBV27 and TRBJ2-5; TRBD2 aligns across 12 bases. The germline V gene has CDR1 MNHEY and CDR2 SMNVEV (reference sequence). The CDR3 spans 16 residues. V gave up 6 bases and J gave up 4 bases; unmatched junction bases: 9. Here the CDR3 DNA reads TGTGCCAGCAGGCGTACTCCGGGACTAGCGGGAGAGACCCAGTACTTC. Its translation: CASRRTPGLAGETQYF.

The V call is TRBV10-3, the J call TRBJ1-2; D is possibly TRBD1 (5 bases). Germline V CDR1 and CDR2: ENHRY, SYGVKD. This CDR3 is 18 amino acids long. The ends were cut back, 3 bases at V and 5 bases at J, with 25 bases in the middle. The CDR3 sequence is CAISDLAGNYAEFYGYTF. CDR3 coding DNA: TGTGCCATCAGTGATCTCGCAGGGAATTATGCTGAGTTTTATGGCTACACCTTC.